A single sample gave rise to the 19 T cell receptor beta chains below, sequenced in a study of T-cell memory formation after mild COVID-19. TCRdb recomputed calls from the 5' RACE reads with MiXCR, one row per CDR3 protein. The sample shows 120,000 to 150,000 distinct CDR3 sequences, about 14% of them seen only once. Source material: PBMCs or a T cell subset sorted from them (not recorded which). These receptors were collected from an adult woman who had mild COVID-19 (a few samples of this study predate the infection). Cell type and time point are not known.

V gene TRBV7-6 combines with J gene TRBJ2-3, with D maybe TRBD2 (6 bases). V was clipped by 1 base and J by 5 bases, with 19 bases between them. Germline V gene lookup returns CDR1 SGHVS and CDR2 FNYEAQ. This CDR3 region has 17 residues. The CDR3 sequence is CASSLDERVVSVDTQYF. CDR3 in DNA: TGTGCCAGCAGCTTAGACGAGCGGGTGGTTTCAGTAGATACGCAGTATTTT. The full variable domain, rest sourced from reference TRBV7-6 and TRBJ2-3, is GAGVSQSPRYKVTKRGQDVALRCDPISGHVSLYWYRQALGQGPEFLTYFNYEAQQDKSGLPNDRFSAERPEGSISTLTIQRTEQRDSAMYRCASSLDERVVSVDTQYFGPGTRLTVL.

There are a few counts of this clonotype. This chain connects TRBV7-3 to TRBJ2-3; 7 bases map to TRBD1. V was clipped by 5 bases and J by 7 bases; unmatched bases: 12. This CDR3 spans 15 amino acids. Germline CDR1 SGHTA, CDR2 FQGTGA. The CDR3 DNA reads as TGTGCCAGCAGCCAGTCGGAAGGGGGCGTGAATACGCAGTATTTT. Amino acid sequence: CASSQSEGGVNTQYF.

Only a few counts were recorded for this clonotype. The gene calls are TRBV5-4 and TRBJ2-7, with 7 bases aligning to TRBD1. This CDR3 has 15 amino acids. Germline V gene sequence: CDR1 SGHNT, CDR2 YYREEE (reference sequence). J gave up 0 bases and V 4 bases, and 7 bases lay outside the gene matches. CDR3: CASSPDRLASYEQYF. Here the CDR3 DNA reads TGTGCCAGCAGCCCGGACAGGTTGGCCTCCTACGAGCAGTACTTC.

The V and J genes are TRBV27 and TRBJ2-7, with 7 bases identical to TRBD2. This CDR3 has 13 amino acids. V shed 7 bases and J 2 bases; nucleotides not matched to a gene: 5. CDR1 MNHEY and CDR2 SMNVEV come from the germline V gene (reference sequence). The CDR3 bases are TGTGCCAGCAAGCTAGCGGAAGCCTACGAGCAGTACTTC. It encodes CASKLAEAYEQYF.

Only a few counts were recorded for this clonotype. The chain links TRBV5-1 to TRBJ2-2; D call uncertain. The CDR3 extends over 14 amino acids. CDR1 and CDR2 (germline): SGHRS, YFSETQ. Between the trimmed V and J ends, which lost 0 bases and 6 bases, there was a span of 9 bases. In nucleotides, the CDR3 is TGCGCCAGCAGCTTGGGGGCCACACCCGGGGAGCTGTTTTTT. This translates into CASSLGATPGELFF.

This clonotype was observed many times. V and J are TRBV4-2 and TRBJ2-7, with D possibly TRBD1 on 6 matching bases. The CDR3 covers 16 residues. Trimming removed 0 bases at V and 1 base at J, with 13 bases between. Germline V lookup: CDR1 LGHNA, CDR2 YNFKEQ. The CDR3 nucleotides are TGTGCCAGCAGCCAAGAGGGTGGGACACATTCCTACGAGCAGTACTTC. Encoded protein: CASSQEGGTHSYEQYF.

There are a few counts of this clonotype. The chain uses TRBV12-3 or TRBV12-4 and TRBJ2-7; TRBD2 matches at 9 bases. The trim removed 2 bases at V and 3 bases at J, leaving 14 bases unmatched. The CDR3 loop spans 18 amino acids. CDR3 sequence reads: CASSLPLLSREGYYEQYF. CDR3 in DNA: TGTGCCAGCAGTTTACCCCTCCTTTCGCGGGAGGGATACTACGAGCAGTACTTC.

The chain combines TRBV12-3 or TRBV12-4 with TRBJ2-1, with 10 bases identical to TRBD1. This CDR3 comprises 15 residues. V trimming: 4 bases; J trimming: 3 bases; junction bases outside the gene matches: 3. The CDR3 spells CASSWDRGGYNEQFF. DNA of the CDR3: TGTGCCAGCAGTTGGGACAGGGGCGGCTACAATGAGCAGTTCTTC.

This clonotype appeared many times. The rearrangement joins TRBV12-3 or TRBV12-4 to TRBJ2-1; D is ambiguous. This CDR3 is 14 amino acids long. The V and J ends lost 3 bases and 6 bases respectively, with 12 bases between them. The CDR3, as DNA: TGTGCCAGCAGTTTCGCTTCGGTAGCCAATGAGCAGTTCTTC. Protein product: CASSFASVANEQFF.

The V gene is TRBV27, the J gene TRBJ1-5; maybe TRBD1 (5 bases). The CDR3 length is 14 residues. Per the germline V gene, CDR1 is MNHEY and CDR2 is SMNVEV (reference sequence). Trimming shortened V by 5 bases and J by 2 bases, and 10 bases separated the two germline ends. Here the CDR3 DNA reads TGTGCCAGCAGTGAGGGGTATGGCAATCAGCCCCAGCATTTT. This codes for CASSEGYGNQPQHF.

This clonotype was recorded at least ten times. The V gene is TRBV5-1, the J gene TRBJ2-2, with D perhaps TRBD2 (6 bases). The CDR3 runs 17 residues. CDR1 is SGHRS and CDR2 is YFSETQ in the germline V gene. V shed 2 bases and J shed 6 bases, with 20 bases lying between them. The CDR3 spells CASSFDAGLIPSGELFF. CDR3 in DNA: TGCGCCAGCAGCTTCGACGCGGGACTTATCCCGTCCGGGGAGCTGTTTTTT.

This sequence joins TRBV10-3 and TRBJ2-1; TRBD2 matches 8 bases. In germline, CDR1 is ENHRY, CDR2 SYGVKD. This CDR3 comprises 15 residues. Losses at the gene ends were 0 bases for V and 2 bases for J; bases not matched to a gene: 0. CDR3 sequence reads: CAISESAGAYNEQFF. The CDR3, as DNA: TGTGCCATCAGTGAGTCAGCGGGGGCCTACAATGAGCAGTTCTTC.

The CDR3: CASSLEFGNTEAFF. CDR3 in DNA: TGTGCCAGCAGCTTAGAGTTCGGGAACACTGAAGCTTTCTTT. The chain is built from TRBV13 and TRBJ1-1; D unresolved. V gave up 1 base and J gave up 1 base, with 7 bases separating them. CDR3 length equals 14 residues. Germline assignment: CDR1 PRHDT and CDR2 FYEKMQ (reference sequence).

The J gene is TRBJ2-7, the V gene TRBV10-3; D is undetermined. CDR3 length: 15 residues. Germline V gene sequence: CDR1 ENHRY, CDR2 SYGVKD. Trimming left V 6 bases short and J 1 base short, with 16 bases between. CDR3 DNA: TGTGCCATCAGGCCAGGAGTTGGGGTATCCTACGAGCAGTACTTC. Protein product: CAIRPGVGVSYEQYF.

This chain links TRBV21-1 with TRBJ1-2. TRBV21-1 is a listed pseudogene. This CDR3 contains 14 residues. The CDR3 DNA follows: TGTGCCAGCAGCAAAGCGCCCATAAACTATGGCTACACCTTC. Translated, it gives CASSKAPINYGYTF.

The V call is TRBV4-1, the J call TRBJ2-5; D is possibly TRBD1 (5 bases). This CDR3 spans 12 amino acids. Trimming stripped 3 bases from V and 3 bases from J, with 5 bases between. Looked up from germline, CDR1 is MGHRA and CDR2 is YSYEKL. The CDR3 DNA is TGCGCCAGCAGCCAGGACAAAGAGACCCAGTACTTC. Amino acid sequence: CASSQDKETQYF.

The V call is TRBV6-5, the J call TRBJ1-5, with 8 bases lining up with TRBD1. Germline V gene lookup returns CDR1 MNHEY and CDR2 SVGAGI. The junction had 12 bases not matched to a gene; V was cut back by 6 bases and J by 2 bases. The CDR3 has 17 residues. As DNA, the CDR3 is TGTGCCAGCAGGCCGGACGGAACAGGGGGAGGCAATCAGCCCCAGCATTTT. This encodes CASRPDGTGGGNQPQHF.

The V call is TRBV6-2 or TRBV6-3, the J call TRBJ2-7; D is uncertain. Trimming stripped 6 bases from V and 5 bases from J, with 17 bases between. Germline V gives CDR1 MNHEY, CDR2 SVGEGT. The CDR3 has 14 residues. Written as DNA, the CDR3 is TGTGCCAGCAGCAATTTGACGTCGGCCAACGAGCAGTACTTC. Translating it yields CASSNLTSANEQYF.

The CDR3 loop reads CASSLEDDGENDEQFF. DNA of the CDR3: TGTGCCAGCAGCTTAGAGGACGATGGGGAGAACGATGAGCAGTTCTTC. The gene calls are TRBV7-2 and TRBJ2-1; the D gene is possibly TRBD2 (5 bases). Trimming left V 1 base short and J 8 bases short, with 18 bases between. The CDR3 has 16 amino acids. The germline gives CDR1 SGHTA, CDR2 FQGNSA.